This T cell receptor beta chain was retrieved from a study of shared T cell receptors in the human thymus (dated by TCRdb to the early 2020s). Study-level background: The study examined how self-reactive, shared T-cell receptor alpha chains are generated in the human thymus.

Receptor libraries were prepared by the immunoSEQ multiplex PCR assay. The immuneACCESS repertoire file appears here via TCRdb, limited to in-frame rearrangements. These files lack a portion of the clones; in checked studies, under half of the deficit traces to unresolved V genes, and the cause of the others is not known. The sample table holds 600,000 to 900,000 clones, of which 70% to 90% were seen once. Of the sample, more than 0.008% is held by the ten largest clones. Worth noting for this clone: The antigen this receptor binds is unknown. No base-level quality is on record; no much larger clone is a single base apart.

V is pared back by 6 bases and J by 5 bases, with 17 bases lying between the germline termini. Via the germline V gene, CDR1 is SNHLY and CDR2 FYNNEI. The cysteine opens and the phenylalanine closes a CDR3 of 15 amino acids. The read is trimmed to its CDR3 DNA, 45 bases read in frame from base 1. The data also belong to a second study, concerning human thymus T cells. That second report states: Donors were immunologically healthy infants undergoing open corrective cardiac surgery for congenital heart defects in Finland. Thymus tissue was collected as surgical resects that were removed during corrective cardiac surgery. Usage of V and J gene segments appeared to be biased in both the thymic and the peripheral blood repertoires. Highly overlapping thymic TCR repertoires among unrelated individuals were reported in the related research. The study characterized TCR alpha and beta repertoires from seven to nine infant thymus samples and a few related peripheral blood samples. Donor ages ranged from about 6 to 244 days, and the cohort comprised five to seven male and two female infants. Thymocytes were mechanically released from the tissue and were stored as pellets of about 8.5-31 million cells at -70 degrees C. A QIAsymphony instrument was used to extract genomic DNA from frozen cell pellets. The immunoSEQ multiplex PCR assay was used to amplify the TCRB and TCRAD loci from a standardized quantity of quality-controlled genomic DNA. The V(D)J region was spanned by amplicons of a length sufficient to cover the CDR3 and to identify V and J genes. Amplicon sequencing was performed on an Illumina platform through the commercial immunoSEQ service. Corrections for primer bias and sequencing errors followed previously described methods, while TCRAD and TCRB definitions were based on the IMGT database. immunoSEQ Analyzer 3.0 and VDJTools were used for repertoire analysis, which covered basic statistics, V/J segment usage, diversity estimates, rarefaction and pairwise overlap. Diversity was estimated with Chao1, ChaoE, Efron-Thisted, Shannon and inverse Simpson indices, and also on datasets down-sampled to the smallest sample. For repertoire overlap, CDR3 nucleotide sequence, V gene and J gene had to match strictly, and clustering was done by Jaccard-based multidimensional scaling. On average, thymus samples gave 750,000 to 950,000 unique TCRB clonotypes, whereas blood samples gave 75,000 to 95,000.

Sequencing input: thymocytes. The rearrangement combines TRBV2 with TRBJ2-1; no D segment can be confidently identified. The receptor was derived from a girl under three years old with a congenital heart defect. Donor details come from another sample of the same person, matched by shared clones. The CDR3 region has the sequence CASRRLQPTNNEQFF. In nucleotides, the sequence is TGTGCCAGCAGGAGACTCCAACCGACCAACAATGAGCAGTTCTTC. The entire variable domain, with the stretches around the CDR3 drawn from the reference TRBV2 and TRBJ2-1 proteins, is EPEVTQTPSHQVTQMGQEVILRCVPISNHLYFYWYRQILGQKVEFLVSFYNNEISEKSEIFDDQFSVERPDGSNFTLKIRSTKLEDSAMYFCASRRLQPTNNEQFFGPGTRLTVL.